This record concerns one TCR beta chain sequence. Produced via immunoSEQ multiplex PCR; TCRdb's table is partial and in-frame only. This sample has roughly 250,000 clones, with about 90% found just once. This sample was taken from a study of blood T cell repertoires in COVID-19. The CDR3 loop spans 16 amino acids. V trimming: 4 bases; J trimming: 3 bases; junction bases outside the gene matches: 7. Germline V gene lookup returns CDR1 SGHKS and CDR2 YYEKEE (reference sequence). This clonotype was obtained from a woman aged 30 to 39 with acute COVID-19. Material for sequencing was PBMCs or T cells enriched from blood (not recorded which). The chain carries TRBV5-5 and TRBJ1-3, with 10 bases matching TRBD1. The CDR3 DNA reads as TGTGCCAGCAGCCCTGGACAGGGGGATAATGGAAACACCATATATTTT. Its protein product is CASSPGQGDNGNTIYF.